The source of this T cell receptor (beta chain) is a study of T cell repertoires in cytomegalovirus infection. As for the study in general: CMV epitopes that were recently identified and HLA-C-restricted were used alongside well-studied HLA-B-restricted ones. Through public TCR beta signatures, both CMV infection and matching HLA type were indicated.

Study-level results: HLA-C-restricted CMV clonotypes gave the most frequent clonotype in two of eight donors. Carriage of CMV together with the relevant HLA was identifiable through cumulative public TCR beta family frequency.

V was pared by 0 bases and J by 2 bases, with 12 bases between. CDR1 and CDR2 (germline): DFQATT, SNEGSKA (reference sequence). This CDR3 is 15 amino acids long. A note on this clonotype: Its target is not known.

TCRdb itself ran the reads through MiXCR, one entry per CDR3 protein. This sample carries about 900,000 distinct CDR3 sequences, 25% to 40% of them seen once, and the ten largest clones take 13%. The gene calls are TRBV20-1 and TRBJ2-3, with a weak D call TRBD1 (6 bases). The sequence was obtained from a human donor in good health (CMV status not recorded). Some clones in this sample may be carry-over from other donors' samples. The sequencing here drew on cultured CD8+ T cells from PBMCs, taken from culture after CMV antigen stimulation. Written as DNA, the CDR3 is TGCAGTGCTAGAGATCTGACAGGACCCACAGATACGCAGTATTTT. Translated: CSARDLTGPTDTQYF.